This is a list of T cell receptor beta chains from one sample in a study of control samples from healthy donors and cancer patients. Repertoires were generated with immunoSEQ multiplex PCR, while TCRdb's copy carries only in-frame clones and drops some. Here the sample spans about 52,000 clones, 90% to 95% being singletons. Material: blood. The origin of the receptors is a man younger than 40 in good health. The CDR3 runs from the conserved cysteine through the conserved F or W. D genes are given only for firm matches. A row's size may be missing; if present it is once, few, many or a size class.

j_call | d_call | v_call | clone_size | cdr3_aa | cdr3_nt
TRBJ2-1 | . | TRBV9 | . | CASSSTSHEQFF | TGTGCCAGCAGCTCGACAAGCCATGAGCAGTTCTTC
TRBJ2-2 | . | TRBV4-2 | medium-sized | CASSQEGRENTGELFF | TGTGCCAGCAGCCAAGAAGGGCGGGAGAACACCGGGGAGCTGTTTTTT
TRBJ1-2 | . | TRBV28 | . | CASTSPGSSGGYTF | TGTGCCAGCACCTCACCAGGCTCCTCAGGTGGCTACACCTTC
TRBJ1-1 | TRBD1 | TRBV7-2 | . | CASSLGTGMMAFF | TGTGCCAGCAGCTTAGGGACAGGGATGATGGCTTTCTTT
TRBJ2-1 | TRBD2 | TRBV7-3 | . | CASSLREFPNEQFF | TGTGCCAGCAGCTTGCGGGAGTTCCCCAATGAGCAGTTCTTC
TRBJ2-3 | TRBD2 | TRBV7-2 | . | CASSLLLAESTDTQYF | TGTGCCAGCAGCTTACTGCTAGCGGAGAGCACAGATACGCAGTATTTT
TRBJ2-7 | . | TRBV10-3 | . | CATYAGVLDEQYF | TGTGCCACCTATGCAGGGGTTTTGGACGAGCAGTACTTC
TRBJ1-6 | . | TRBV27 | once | CASSFRESGDSPLHF | TGTGCCAGCAGTTTCAGGGAAAGTGGGGATTCACCCCTCCACTTT
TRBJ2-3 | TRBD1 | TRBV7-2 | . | CASSLDRGSDTQYF | TGTGCCAGCAGCTTAGACAGGGGCTCAGATACGCAGTATTTT
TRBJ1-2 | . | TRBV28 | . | CASSPQVNYGYTF | TGTGCCAGCAGTCCGCAGGTTAACTATGGCTACACCTTC
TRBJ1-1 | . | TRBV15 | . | CATSRDRARNTEAFF | TGTGCCACCAGCAGAGATAGGGCTAGGAACACTGAAGCTTTCTTT
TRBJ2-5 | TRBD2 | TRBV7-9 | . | CASSSRLAEETQYF | TGTGCCAGCAGCAGTCGACTAGCGGAAGAGACCCAGTACTTC
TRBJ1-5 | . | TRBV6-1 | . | CASSESGNQPQHF | TGTGCCAGCAGTGAGAGTGGGAATCAGCCCCAGCATTTT
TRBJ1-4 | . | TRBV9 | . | CASSVDVVATNEKLFF | TGTGCCAGCAGCGTAGATGTCGTGGCAACTAATGAAAAACTGTTTTTT
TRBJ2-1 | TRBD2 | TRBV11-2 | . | CASSAGGRGSYNEQFF | TGTGCCAGCAGCGCGGGCGGGAGGGGCTCCTACAATGAGCAGTTCTTC
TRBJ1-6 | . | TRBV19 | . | CASSTRAGHNSPLHF | TGTGCCAGTAGTACCCGAGCGGGTCATAATTCACCCCTCCACTTT
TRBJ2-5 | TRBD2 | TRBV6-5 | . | CASSTSGRARETQYF | TGTGCCAGTAGTACTAGCGGGAGGGCCCGAGAGACCCAGTACTTC
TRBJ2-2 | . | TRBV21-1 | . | CASSKALGRGNTGELFF | TGTGCCAGCAGCAAAGCACTGGGTAGGGGAAACACCGGGGAGCTGTTTTTT
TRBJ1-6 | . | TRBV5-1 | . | CASSPELNSPLHF | TGCGCCAGCAGCCCAGAGCTTAATTCACCCCTCCACTTT
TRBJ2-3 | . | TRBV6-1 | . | CASSEPRGVTDTQYF | TGTGCCAGCAGTGAACCCCGTGGGGTGACAGATACGCAGTATTTT
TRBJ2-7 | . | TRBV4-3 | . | CASSQERTSYEQYF | TGCGCCAGCAGCCAAGAAAGGACTTCTTACGAGCAGTACTTC
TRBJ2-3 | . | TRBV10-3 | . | CAINGGTDTQYF | TGTGCCATCAACGGGGGAACAGATACGCAGTATTTT